This record looks at one T cell receptor beta chain sequence and its context. Sequencing was performed with immunoSEQ multiplex PCR; in TCRdb, only in-frame clones are kept and a portion is missing. This sample carries more than 50,000 clones, 70% to 90% of them seen once, and the ten largest clones take approximately 0.32%. The data belong to a study of OX40 agonist ivuxolimab in advanced cancers. The V end was cut by 5 bases, the J end by 5 bases, with 13 bases between. CDR1 and CDR2 from the germline V gene are MNHNY and SVGAGI (reference sequence). The CDR3 contains 14 residues. The source of this sequence is an adult with an advanced solid tumor such as melanoma, head and neck, liver or kidney cancer. The rearrangement uses TRBV6-6 and TRBJ1-5; D not resolved. Source: CD4+ or CD8+ T cells sorted from blood, taken in a trial of the OX40 agonist ivuxolimab. The CDR3 region is CASSPRSSDQPQHF. The CDR3 coding sequence is TGTGCCAGCAGTCCCCGGAGTTCAGATCAGCCCCAGCATTTT.